Below, 8 T cell receptor beta chains from the same sample are listed, as sequenced in a study of identical twins. TCRdb re-derived calls from the 5' RACE reads in MiXCR, one entry per CDR3 protein. The table lists roughly 690,000 distinct CDR3 sequences, 21% of them singletons. This same sample was also taken into another study, of T cells expressing NK-cell markers.

What was sequenced was PBMCs. The receptors here all came from a woman between 18 and 30 years old in good health.

The V gene is TRBV20-1, the J gene TRBJ2-7, with a weak D call TRBD1 (6 bases). Germline-derived CDR1 and CDR2 are DFQATT and SNEGSKA (reference sequence). There are 14 residues in the CDR3. The germline V and J ends were trimmed by 5 bases and 0 bases, with 14 bases remaining between them. The CDR3 DNA is TGCAGTGCTGGAAACAGGGAGAGCTCCTACGAGCAGTACTTC. It is translated as CSAGNRESSYEQYF.

In this sample, this clonotype turned up a few times. V gene TRBV20-1 combines with J gene TRBJ1-1; D remains ambiguous. V was shortened by 1 base and J by 7 bases, with 7 bases between the two germline ends. The CDR3 loop spans 11 amino acids. Germline loops: CDR1 DFQATT, CDR2 SNEGSKA (reference sequence). The CDR3 sequence is CSARASLEAFF. CDR3 DNA sequence: TGCAGTGCTAGAGCCTCCCTTGAAGCTTTCTTT.

This clonotype has a count of ten or more. CDR3 protein: CASSSLGRQETQYF. Here the CDR3 DNA reads TGCGCCAGCAGCTCCCTCGGTCGGCAAGAGACCCAGTACTTC. V and J are TRBV5-1 and TRBJ2-5; D not resolved. The V and J ends lost 3 bases and 2 bases respectively, with 11 bases between them. The CDR3 runs 14 residues. The germline V gene encodes CDR1 SGHRS and CDR2 YFSETQ. Combining the CDR3 with reference TRBV5-1 and TRBJ2-5 gives the whole variable domain KAGVTQTPRYLIKTRGQQVTLSCSPISGHRSVSWYQQTPGQGLQFLFEYFSETQRNKGNFPGRFSGRQFSNSRSEMNVSTLELGDSALYLCASSSLGRQETQYFGPGTRLLVL.

The chain combines TRBV5-1 with TRBJ2-3, with a weak D call TRBD1 (5 bases). CDR3 length: 14 residues. Germline loops: CDR1 SGHRS, CDR2 YFSETQ. V was clipped by 7 bases and J by 0 bases, with 12 bases between them. For the CDR3, the DNA is TGCGCCAGCCACCTCAGGGCGAGCACAGATACGCAGTATTTT. Its protein is CASHLRASTDTQYF.

The table lists this clonotype with a few counts. The chain joins TRBV6-1 to TRBJ1-1, with 7 nucleotides matching TRBD1. The V segment lost 4 bases and the J segment 1 base; nucleotides outside the gene matches: 3. The CDR3 consists of 14 residues. Germline V gives CDR1 MNHNS, CDR2 SASEGT. The CDR3 loop is CASSAQGENTEAFF. The CDR3 DNA is TGTGCCAGCAGTGCTCAGGGGGAGAACACTGAAGCTTTCTTT.

This clonotype was recorded a few times. This chain uses TRBV5-1 with TRBJ1-1, with 7 bases lining up with TRBD1. CDR1 and CDR2 from the germline V gene are SGHRS and YFSETQ. The ends lost 2 bases at V and 5 bases at J; junction bases unmatched: 9. There are 15 residues in the CDR3. This CDR3 is CASSFEGARSTEAFF. For the CDR3, the DNA is TGCGCCAGCAGCTTCGAGGGGGCACGAAGTACTGAAGCTTTCTTT.

This clonotype was detected only a few times. The rearrangement joins TRBV6-5 to TRBJ2-3; D remains ambiguous. From germline, CDR1 is MNHEY and CDR2 SVGAGI. The CDR3 has 14 amino acids. The V gene lost 2 bases and the J gene lost 6 bases, with 12 bases spanning the gap. CDR3 amino acids: CASSYAVAADTQYF. As DNA, the CDR3 is TGTGCCAGCAGTTACGCGGTAGCTGCGGATACGCAGTATTTT.

This clonotype was seen more than once but under ten times. The chain has TRBV2 and TRBJ1-2; TRBD1 matches 11 bases. This CDR3 region has 14 residues. The germline CDR1 and CDR2 sequences are SNHLY and FYNNEI. Unmatched junction bases numbered 5, after V lost 6 bases and J lost 5 bases. The CDR3 here is CASRGQGVRYGYTF. The CDR3 nucleotides read TGTGCCAGCAGGGGACAGGGGGTTAGATATGGCTACACCTTC.